The 27 T cell receptor beta chains below all came from one sample that was sequenced in a study of CD8 T cells in ankylosing spondylitis. The study's findings and limits: Blood of patients with ankylosing spondylitis appeared to be characterized by a TCR beta motif of several highly homologous variants.

Using its own MiXCR run on the 5' RACE reads, TCRdb lists one record per CDR3 protein. The table shows fewer than 250,000 distinct CDR3 sequences, with about a sixth occurring only once. No antigens are known for them. What was sequenced was blood, either unsorted or a sorted T cell fraction (not recorded which). The origin of the receptors is a male donor with ankylosing spondylitis.

In its sample, this clonotype was seen a few times. The chain employs TRBV7-8 and TRBJ2-7; 11 bases are shared with TRBD2. Germline CDR1 and CDR2: SGHVS and FQNEAQ. The J segment lost 5 bases and the V segment lost 4 bases, leaving 13 bases of the junction unmatched. The CDR3 length is 17 residues. Written as DNA, the CDR3 is TGTGCCAGCAGCTCCCATGAGTGGCTAGCGGGAGGTGACGAGCAGTACTTC. Residues: CASSSHEWLAGGDEQYF.

This clonotype was seen ten or more times. The chain has TRBV12-3 or TRBV12-4 and TRBJ1-5; tentatively, D is TRBD1 (5 bases). The CDR3 loop spans 15 amino acids. Trimming stripped 5 bases from V and 0 bases from J, with 11 bases between. In DNA form, the CDR3 reads TGTGCCAGCAGTAGGGGCACAGATAGCAATCAGCCCCAGCATTTT. This gives the protein CASSRGTDSNQPQHF.

This clonotype was detected a few times. J is TRBJ2-2 and V is TRBV29-1; 11 nucleotides match TRBD2. The J segment lost 3 bases and the V segment lost 4 bases, leaving 7 bases of the junction unmatched. There are 16 residues in the CDR3. The germline V gene encodes CDR1 SQVTM and CDR2 ANQGSEA. The CDR3: CSVVGSGGADTGELFF. The CDR3 DNA follows: TGCAGCGTTGTAGGTAGCGGGGGGGCGGACACCGGGGAGCTGTTTTTT.

The V call is TRBV3-1, the J call TRBJ2-1; 10 nucleotides match TRBD2. This CDR3 contains 14 residues. Germline V gene lookup returns CDR1 LGHDT and CDR2 YNNKEL (reference sequence). V gave up 8 bases and J gave up 9 bases; unmatched junction bases: 10. The CDR3 DNA reads TGTGCCAGCGCAAGCGGGGGGGCGGTGGGTGAGCAGTTCTTC. It codes for CASASGGAVGEQFF.

This clonotype has just a few counts. The CDR3 protein is CASSPTGTGKETQYF. The DNA of the CDR3 is TGTGCCAGCAGTCCCACCGGGACAGGAAAAGAGACCCAGTACTTC. V usage is TRBV28 and J usage is TRBJ2-5, with 8 bases lining up with TRBD1. The CDR3 is 15 residues long. Germline-derived CDR1 and CDR2 are MDHEN and SYDVKM. The trim removed 5 bases at V and 3 bases at J, leaving 8 bases unmatched.

J is TRBJ2-1 and V is TRBV29-1; D might be TRBD1 or TRBD2, each matching 5 bases. V lost 2 bases, J lost 4 bases, and 12 bases lay in between. This CDR3 has 14 amino acids. Per germline, CDR1 SQVTM and CDR2 ANQGSEA. The CDR3 nucleotides read TGCAGCGTTGAACACCGGGACCCATACAATGAGCAGTTCTTC. Its translation: CSVEHRDPYNEQFF.

The gene calls are TRBV7-8 and TRBJ1-2, with D maybe TRBD1 (6 bases). Germline CDR1 reads SGHVS; CDR2 reads FQNEAQ. This CDR3 is built from 13 residues. Trimming removed 3 bases at V and 4 bases at J, with 9 bases between. CDR3: CASSLHRVYGYTF. As DNA, the CDR3 is TGTGCCAGCAGCTTGCACAGGGTCTATGGCTACACCTTC.

This clonotype was recorded a few times. The CDR3 nucleotides read TGTGCCAGCAGTCACTGGACAGGGGGAGGCGAGCAGTACTTC. This gives the protein CASSHWTGGGEQYF. The rearrangement joins TRBV6-5 to TRBJ2-7; 10 bases line up with TRBD1. This CDR3 is 14 amino acids long. V was clipped by 5 bases and J by 6 bases; unmatched bases: 7. In germline, CDR1 is MNHEY, CDR2 SVGAGI.

This clonotype was counted only a few times. The chain links TRBV12-3 or TRBV12-4 to TRBJ2-1; 7 bases fit TRBD2. The length of the CDR3 is 17 residues. The trim removed 5 bases at V and 5 bases at J, leaving 15 bases unmatched. CDR3 sequence: CASSPDTTGTTHNEQFF. DNA of the CDR3: TGTGCCAGCAGTCCCGACACGACGGGGACTACCCACAATGAGCAGTTCTTC.

The chain joins TRBV6-1 to TRBJ2-5; the D gene could be TRBD1 or TRBD2 (5 bases each). This CDR3 has 17 amino acids. V was clipped by 6 bases and J by 0 bases, with 20 bases between them. In germline, CDR1 is MNHNS, CDR2 SASEGT. The CDR3 DNA follows: TGTGCCAGCAGCCCCGTATTGGGGGTGTTGTACCAAGAGACCCAGTACTTC. Its translation: CASSPVLGVLYQETQYF.

V gene TRBV5-4 combines with J gene TRBJ2-4; 8 positions match TRBD1. The CDR3 extends over 14 amino acids. J was trimmed by 7 bases and V by 6 bases; bases with no gene match: 9. The germline gives CDR1 SGHNT, CDR2 YYREEE (reference sequence). CDR3 loop: CASMETGVNNIQYF. The CDR3 DNA reads TGTGCCAGCATGGAGACAGGGGTAAATAACATTCAGTACTTC.

CDR3 loop: CASSALLAHTASYEQYF. In nucleotides, the CDR3 is TGTGCCAGCAGTGCCCTCCTGGCCCACACGGCCTCCTACGAGCAGTACTTC. The chain couples TRBV25-1 to TRBJ2-7; D uncertain. The CDR3 is 17 residues long. Germline V CDR1 and CDR2: MGHDK, SYGVNS. Trimming pared 4 bases from V and 0 bases from J, leaving 19 bases between.

This clonotype appeared a few times. The chain uses TRBV5-1 and TRBJ1-4; D remains ambiguous. This CDR3 is 15 amino acids long. Germline V gene data show CDR1 as SGHRS and CDR2 as YFSETQ. The V gene lost 0 bases and the J gene lost 6 bases, with 12 bases spanning the gap. CDR3 bases: TGCGCCAGCAGCTTGGTCCCAACGTGGGATGAAAAACTGTTTTTT. Translating gives CASSLVPTWDEKLFF. Variable domain in full (rest from reference TRBV5-1 and TRBJ1-4): KAGVTQTPRYLIKTRGQQVTLSCSPISGHRSVSWYQQTPGQGLQFLFEYFSETQRNKGNFPGRFSGRQFSNSRSEMNVSTLELGDSALYLCASSLVPTWDEKLFFGSGTQLSVL.

This clonotype was found a few times. The chain couples TRBV27 to TRBJ1-1; a possible D gene is TRBD1 (5 bases). Germline V lookup: CDR1 MNHEY, CDR2 SMNVEV (reference sequence). Trimming shortened V by 5 bases and J by 6 bases, and 19 bases separated the two germline ends. The CDR3 loop spans 15 amino acids. CDR3 sequence (DNA): TGTGCCAGCAGTCCCGGGGGATGGGGACTGGCTGAAGCTTTCTTT. Protein sequence: CASSPGGWGLAEAFF.

This clonotype was detected only a few times. V gene TRBV20-1 combines with J gene TRBJ2-3; 8 nucleotides align to TRBD2. Germline values: CDR1 DFQATT, CDR2 SNEGSKA (reference sequence). The V gene end was trimmed by 6 bases and the J gene end by 2 bases; junction bases not matched to a gene: 16. The CDR3 totals 17 residues. The CDR3 sequence is CSAAGDGTLGNTDTQYF. Here the CDR3 DNA reads TGCAGTGCAGCGGGAGACGGCACGCTGGGCAACACAGATACGCAGTATTTT.

This clonotype turned up a few times. The rearrangement links TRBV5-1 to TRBJ2-7; TRBD1 agrees at 7 bases. The junction had 6 bases not matched to a gene; V was cut back by 3 bases and J by 3 bases. The CDR3 consists of 14 residues. Germline values: CDR1 SGHRS, CDR2 YFSETQ. CDR3 in DNA: TGCGCCAGCAGCTCGGGACGGGACAGCTACGAGCAGTACTTC. It specifies CASSSGRDSYEQYF. The entire variable domain, with the rest obtained from reference TRBV5-1 and TRBJ2-7, is as follows: KAGVTQTPRYLIKTRGQQVTLSCSPISGHRSVSWYQQTPGQGLQFLFEYFSETQRNKGNFPGRFSGRQFSNSRSEMNVSTLELGDSALYLCASSSGRDSYEQYFGPGTRLTVT.

This clonotype was counted a few times. This rearrangement joins TRBV3-1 to TRBJ2-2, with 10 bases lining up with TRBD1. The germline V gene has CDR1 LGHDT and CDR2 YNNKEL (reference sequence). The V gene end was trimmed by 3 bases and the J gene end by 5 bases; junction bases not matched to a gene: 6. This CDR3 has 16 residues. This CDR3 reads CASSQTGGRGTGELFF. CDR3 nucleotides: TGTGCCAGCAGCCAGACAGGGGGCCGTGGGACCGGGGAGCTGTTTTTT.

The rearrangement links TRBV7-9 to TRBJ1-1; D is possibly TRBD1 (5 bases). Germline assignment: CDR1 SEHNR and CDR2 FQNEAQ (reference sequence). The CDR3 consists of 13 residues. Trimming removed 7 bases at V and 0 bases at J, with 9 bases between. This CDR3 is CASMGGMNTEAFF. For the CDR3, the DNA is TGTGCCAGCATGGGGGGGATGAACACTGAAGCTTTCTTT.

The chain's CDR3 is CSARGTKYRRDGYTF. As DNA, the CDR3 is TGCAGTGCTAGAGGGACTAAGTACAGGCGGGATGGCTACACCTTC. V is TRBV20-1 and J is TRBJ1-2, with D possibly being TRBD1 (5 bases). The CDR3 is 15 amino acids. In germline, CDR1 is DFQATT, CDR2 SNEGSKA (reference sequence). Deletions cut 1 base from V and 6 bases from J, with 18 bases between.

This clonotype was found a few times. The gene calls are TRBV10-3 and TRBJ1-2; unclear D gene. Germline CDR1 is ENHRY and CDR2 is SYGVKD. V was shortened by 3 bases and J by 0 bases, with 5 bases between the two germline ends. This CDR3 has 13 amino acids. CDR3 nucleotide sequence: TGTGCCATCAGTGAACCAGCTAACTATGGCTACACCTTC. Translation: CAISEPANYGYTF.

This clonotype has a count of ten or more. This chain links TRBV12-3 or TRBV12-4 with TRBJ2-4; D gene unclear. V was pared by 2 bases and J by 5 bases, with 16 bases between. This CDR3 spans 16 amino acids. The CDR3 DNA reads as TGTGCCAGCAGTTTATTTTTTGCGGCCAGCGAAAACATTCAGTACTTC. Its translation: CASSLFFAASENIQYF.

This clonotype was found many times. The CDR3, as DNA: TGCGCCAGCAGCTTCGACGGCTACGAGCAGTACTTC. The encoded protein is CASSFDGYEQYF. The rearrangement uses TRBV5-1 and TRBJ2-7; D unresolved. The CDR3 runs 12 residues. Germline V gene lookup returns CDR1 SGHRS and CDR2 YFSETQ. Trimming left V 2 bases short and J 3 bases short, with 6 bases between. Full variable domain (rest looked up from reference TRBV5-1 and TRBJ2-7): KAGVTQTPRYLIKTRGQQVTLSCSPISGHRSVSWYQQTPGQGLQFLFEYFSETQRNKGNFPGRFSGRQFSNSRSEMNVSTLELGDSALYLCASSFDGYEQYFGPGTRLTVT.

This clonotype was picked up a small number of times. The genes are TRBV5-8 and TRBJ1-5, with 10 nucleotides matching TRBD1. V was clipped by 4 bases and J by 6 bases; unmatched bases: 4. The germline V gene encodes CDR1 SGHTS and CDR2 YDEGEE. The CDR3 is 14 residues long. The CDR3 spells CASSPRTGGQPQHF. The CDR3 coding sequence is TGTGCCAGCAGCCCCAGGACAGGGGGTCAGCCCCAGCATTTT. Together with reference TRBV5-8 and TRBJ1-5, the CDR3 gives the full variable domain: EAGVTQSPTHLIKTRGQQATLRCSPISGHTSVYWYQQALGLGLQFLLWYDEGEERNRGNFPPRFSGRQFPNYSSELNVNALELEDSALYLCASSPRTGGQPQHFGDGTRLSIL.

This clonotype was found a few times. This chain uses TRBV5-1 with TRBJ1-4; TRBD1 matches 10 bases. V gave up 2 bases and J gave up 0 bases; unmatched junction bases: 7. Per germline, CDR1 SGHRS and CDR2 YFSETQ. This CDR3 region has 18 residues. CDR3 nucleotides: TGCGCCAGCAGCTTATTGGGACAGGGGACTTCAACTAATGAAAAACTGTTTTTT. It translates to CASSLLGQGTSTNEKLFF.

This clonotype appeared a few times. The CDR3 bases are TGTGCCAGCAGTCCCACCAGACAGGGGGGCTCCTACGAGCAGTACTTC. This encodes CASSPTRQGGSYEQYF. The gene calls are TRBV28 and TRBJ2-7, with 9 bases fitting TRBD1. The length of the CDR3 is 16 residues. V shed 5 bases, J shed 0 bases, and the junction held 8 bases outside the gene matches. Germline assignment: CDR1 MDHEN and CDR2 SYDVKM. The whole variable domain, filled in from reference TRBV28 and TRBJ2-7, reads DVKVTQSSRYLVKRTGEKVFLECVQDMDHENMFWYRQDPGLGLRLIYFSYDVKMKEKGDIPEGYSVSREKKERFSLILESASTNQTSMYLCASSPTRQGGSYEQYFGPGTRLTVT.

This clonotype was counted a few times. V gene TRBV10-3 combines with J gene TRBJ2-5; 8 bases map to TRBD2. The CDR3 extends over 12 amino acids. The V gene's germline CDR1 is ENHRY and CDR2 SYGVKD. V lost 11 bases to trimming and J lost 1 base; unmatched junction nucleotides: 3. As DNA, the CDR3 is TGTGCCGGGCTAGCGGGCCAAGAGACCCAGTACTTC. Translating it yields CAGLAGQETQYF.

The CDR3: CASSLAAGTGNYGYTF. The DNA for the CDR3 is TGTGCCAGCAGCTTAGCGGCCGGGACGGGTAACTATGGCTACACCTTC. The chain uses TRBV7-2 and TRBJ1-2, with D maybe TRBD1 (5 bases). V lost 0 bases to trimming and J lost 1 base, with 12 bases between them. The CDR3 has 16 residues. Germline CDR1 and CDR2: SGHTA and FQGNSA.